A single sample is the source of the 10 T cell receptor beta chains below, sequenced in a study of beta chain features in type 1 diabetes. General study findings and limits: All four CD4+ subsets from Type 1 diabetes patients carried moderately but significantly shorter TCRB CDR3s.

No antigen has been assigned to these receptors. Of the isolated RNA, all was reverse transcribed, and so the sequenced material was expressed TCRB transcripts. Sequenced by immunoSEQ multiplex PCR; TCRdb stores in-frame clones only, minus some. This sample has over 600,000 clones, with roughly 12% found just once. Sequenced material: naive CD4+ T cells from blood. These receptors originate from a man aged 25-45 years with type 1 diabetes.

This chain uses TRBV6-6 with TRBJ2-4, with D tentatively TRBD2 (5 bases). Deletions cut 5 bases from V and 0 bases from J, with 11 bases between. The CDR3 loop spans 15 amino acids. Germline assignment: CDR1 MNHNY and CDR2 SVGAGI (reference sequence). In DNA form, the CDR3 reads TGTGCCAGCAGTAAGACTACGTTAGCCAAAAACATTCAGTACTTC. Translation: CASSKTTLAKNIQYF.

The rearrangement uses TRBV7-6 and TRBJ2-3, with 9 bases identical to TRBD1. With V trimmed by 1 base and J by 5 bases, 10 bases remained unmatched. This CDR3 comprises 17 residues. Germline V gene sequence: CDR1 SGHVS, CDR2 FNYEAQ. The CDR3 spells CASSLVRETGGEDTQYF. Written as DNA, the CDR3 is TGTGCCAGCAGCTTAGTAAGGGAAACAGGGGGCGAAGATACGCAGTATTTT.

This clone has only a few counts. CDR3 residues: CASSPSGSRGYTF. CDR3 DNA: TGTGCCAGCAGCCCCAGTGGCAGCAGGGGCTACACCTTC. V gene TRBV9 combines with J gene TRBJ1-2; D remains ambiguous. CDR3 length: 13 residues. The ends were cut back, 4 bases at V and 8 bases at J, with 15 bases in the middle. The germline CDR1 and CDR2 sequences are SGDLS and YYNGEE.

The chain links TRBV6-5 to TRBJ2-7; 12 bases align to TRBD1. The CDR3 is made up of 16 amino acids. From germline, CDR1 is MNHEY and CDR2 SVGAGI. The trim removed 4 bases at V and 2 bases at J, leaving 6 bases unmatched. CDR3 nucleotides: TGTGCCAGCAGTTCTCTGGGGACAGGGGGCACCTACGAGCAGTACTTC. Amino acid sequence: CASSSLGTGGTYEQYF.

This chain links TRBV5-4 with TRBJ2-5; TRBD1 agrees at 7 bases. V lost 4 bases, J lost 2 bases, and 8 bases stayed unmatched. Germline CDR1 is SGHNT and CDR2 is YYREEE (reference sequence). There are 15 residues in the CDR3. CDR3 sequence: CASSPNPGQQETQYF. DNA for the CDR3: TGTGCCAGCAGCCCTAACCCGGGACAGCAAGAGACCCAGTACTTC.

The chain joins TRBV6-6 to TRBJ2-7, with TRBD1 as a possible D gene (5 bases). Germline values: CDR1 MNHNY, CDR2 SVGAGI (reference sequence). CDR3 length: 11 amino acids. Trimming removed 8 bases from V and 2 bases from J, with 7 bases in between. The DNA for the CDR3 is TGTGCCAGCGCAGGGACCTACGAGCAGTACTTC. Amino acids: CASAGTYEQYF.

J is TRBJ1-2 and V is TRBV2; 7 nucleotides line up with TRBD1. Germline CDR1 reads SNHLY; CDR2 reads FYNNEI. The CDR3 sequence is 13 residues long. The trim removed 6 bases at V and 7 bases at J, leaving 8 bases unmatched. CDR3 DNA: TGTGCCAGCAGGACCGGGACAGCGGGTGGCTACACCTTC. This gives the protein CASRTGTAGGYTF.

This clone has just a few counts. The V and J genes are TRBV6-6 and TRBJ2-5; TRBD2 matches 7 bases. The V gene end was trimmed by 4 bases and the J gene end by 8 bases; junction bases not matched to a gene: 13. CDR1 MNHNY and CDR2 SVGAGI come from the germline V gene (reference sequence). This CDR3 has 15 amino acids. In DNA form, the CDR3 reads TGTGCCAGCAGTTTCGAGCGGGGTTGGGGAGATACCCAGTACTTC. Its protein is CASSFERGWGDTQYF.

The rearrangement uses TRBV5-4 and TRBJ1-1; D uncertain. Germline V CDR1 and CDR2: SGHNT, YYREEE (reference sequence). The V end was cut by 3 bases, the J end by 6 bases, with 12 bases between. CDR3 length: 13 residues. CDR3 in DNA: TGTGCCAGCAGCTGGACCACGGTGGCTGAAGCTTTCTTT. The encoded protein is CASSWTTVAEAFF.

This clone was observed a few times. V and J are TRBV6-6 and TRBJ1-1; D call uncertain. Germline assignment: CDR1 MNHNY and CDR2 SVGAGI (reference sequence). The CDR3 runs to 15 residues. V lost 0 bases and J lost 5, with 13 bases in between. The CDR3 nucleotides read TGTGCCAGCAGTTACTCACCCCCCGAAGGGACTGAAGCTTTCTTT. Protein: CASSYSPPEGTEAFF.